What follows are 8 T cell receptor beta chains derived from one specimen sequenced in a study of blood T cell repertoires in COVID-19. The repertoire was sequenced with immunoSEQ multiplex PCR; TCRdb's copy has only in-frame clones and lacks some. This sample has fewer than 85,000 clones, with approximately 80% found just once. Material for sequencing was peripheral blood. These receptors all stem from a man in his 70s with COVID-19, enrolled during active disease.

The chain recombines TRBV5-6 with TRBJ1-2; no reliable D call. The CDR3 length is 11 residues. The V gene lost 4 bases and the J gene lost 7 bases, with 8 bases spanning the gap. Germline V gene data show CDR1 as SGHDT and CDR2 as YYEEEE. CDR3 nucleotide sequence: TGTGCCAGCAGCAGGGAGCTTGGCTACACCTTC. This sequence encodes CASSRELGYTF.

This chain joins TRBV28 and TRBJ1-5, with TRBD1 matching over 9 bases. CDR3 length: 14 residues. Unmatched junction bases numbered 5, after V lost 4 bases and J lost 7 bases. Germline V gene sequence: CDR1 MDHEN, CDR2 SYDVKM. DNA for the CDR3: TGTGCCAGCAGTTGGGGACAGGGTGGGCAGCCCCAGCATTTT. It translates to CASSWGQGGQPQHF.

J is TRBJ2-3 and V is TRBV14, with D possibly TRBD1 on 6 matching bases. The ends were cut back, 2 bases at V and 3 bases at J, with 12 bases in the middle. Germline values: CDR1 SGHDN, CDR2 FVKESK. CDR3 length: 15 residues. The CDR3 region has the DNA TGTGCCAGCAGCCAACAGGGGTCCCCGACAGATACGCAGTATTTT. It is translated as CASSQQGSPTDTQYF.

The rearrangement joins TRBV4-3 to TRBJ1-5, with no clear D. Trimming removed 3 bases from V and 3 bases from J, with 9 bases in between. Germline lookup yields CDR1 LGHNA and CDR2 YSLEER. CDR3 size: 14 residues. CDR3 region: CASSQYSNNQPQHF. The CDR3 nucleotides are TGCGCCAGCAGCCAGTATAGTAACAATCAGCCCCAGCATTTT.

DNA for the CDR3: TGTGCCAGCAGTTCAGCGCACTTTAAAGGCTCCTACAATGAGCAGTTCTTC. This codes for CASSSAHFKGSYNEQFF. This chain joins TRBV28 and TRBJ2-1; D unresolved. Germline values: CDR1 MDHEN, CDR2 SYDVKM. V lost 4 bases, J lost 0 bases, and 16 bases lay in between. The CDR3 spans 17 residues.

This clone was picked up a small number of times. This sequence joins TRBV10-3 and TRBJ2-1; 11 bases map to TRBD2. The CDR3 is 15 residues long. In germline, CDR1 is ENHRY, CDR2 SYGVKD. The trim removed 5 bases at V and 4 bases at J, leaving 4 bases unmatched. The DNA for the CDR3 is TGTGCCATCAGTTCCCTAGCGGGGGGTTACAATGAGCAGTTCTTC. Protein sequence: CAISSLAGGYNEQFF.

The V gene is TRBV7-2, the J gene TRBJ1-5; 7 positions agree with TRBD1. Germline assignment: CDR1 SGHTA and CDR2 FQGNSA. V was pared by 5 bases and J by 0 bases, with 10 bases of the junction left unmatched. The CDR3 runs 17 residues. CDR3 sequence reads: CASSPRTGGYSNQPQHF. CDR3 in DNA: TGTGCCAGCAGCCCCAGGACAGGCGGATATAGCAATCAGCCCCAGCATTTT.

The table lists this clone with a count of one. The CDR3: CATITGTSVSYEQYF. Written as DNA, the CDR3 is TGTGCCACCATTACCGGGACTAGCGTCTCCTACGAGCAGTACTTC. This chain joins TRBV28 and TRBJ2-7, with 10 bases lining up with TRBD2. CDR3 length equals 15 residues. Germline CDR1 is MDHEN and CDR2 is SYDVKM. V dropped 10 bases and J dropped 0; count of bases not matched to a gene: 9.